Sequencing of this T cell receptor beta chain was carried out in a study of cytomegalovirus exposure and HLA in healthy donors. Across the study: The 120 validation repertoires, a later analysis reported, used the same platform as the approximately 670 repertoires from the first cohort. Whole-study results and caveats: A classifier reportedly called cytomegalovirus status with high sensitivity and specificity. Among TCR beta chains, those listed as cytomegalovirus-associated numbered over 150. Most sequenced TCRs were rare (though some public TCRs occurred in many donors).

As regards this clone: Its antigen is as yet unknown.

Germline loops: CDR1 MDHEN, CDR2 SYDVKM. The CDR3 covers 16 residues. Trimming shortened V by 5 bases and J by 9 bases, and 23 bases separated the two germline ends. Clones were read by immunoSEQ multiplex PCR, and TCRdb kept only the in-frame ones, dropping some. The table has roughly 230,000 clones, about nine tenths seen once. This sequence originates from a woman between 25 and 40 years old in good health and CMV-seronegative. This rearrangement joins TRBV28 to TRBJ2-1; no firm D call. The specimen sequenced was PBMCs. CDR3 amino acids: CASSQQPGLVASEQFF. The DNA for the CDR3 is TGTGCCAGCAGTCAACAACCCGGGTTAGTTGCCAGTGAGCAGTTCTTC.